This T cell receptor beta chain is drawn from a study of early T cells in non-severe SARS-CoV-2 infection. This clonotype occurred many times. The CDR3 is 14 residues long. V was clipped by 4 bases and J by 2 bases; unmatched bases: 6. Per the germline V gene, CDR1 is SQVTM and CDR2 is ANQGSEA. TCRdb ran MiXCR on the 5' RACE reads and lists one entry per CDR3 protein. The table lists about 64,000 distinct CDR3 sequences, around 13% of them singletons. The chain employs TRBV29-1 and TRBJ1-1, with 8 bases lining up with TRBD1. Source material: whole blood. This sequence was found in an adult who was a healthcare worker with PCR-confirmed SARS-CoV-2 infection or an uninfected control (not recorded which). Written as DNA, the CDR3 is TGCAGCGTTGCCAGGGGGCAATTTAACACTGAAGCTTTCTTT. Amino acid sequence: CSVARGQFNTEAFF. Complete variable domain (other parts from reference TRBV29-1 and TRBJ1-1): SAVISQKPSRDICQRGTSLTIQCQVDSQVTMMFWYRQQPGQSLTLIATANQGSEATYESGFVIDKFPISRPNLTFSTLTVSNMSPEDSSIYLCSVARGQFNTEAFFGQGTRLTVV.